One and the same sample provided the 17 T cell receptor beta chains below, sequenced in a study of blood T cell repertoires in COVID-19. Assay used: immunoSEQ multiplex PCR; TCRdb lists only in-frame clones, some missing. The table has approximately 350,000 clones, about 89% seen once. The source material was peripheral blood. The receptors here all came from a woman in her thirties with COVID-19, enrolled during active disease.

The J gene is TRBJ2-1, the V gene TRBV7-2; the match to TRBD2 covers 9 bases. The V gene's germline CDR1 is SGHTA and CDR2 FQGNSA. The CDR3 consists of 15 residues. Trimming removed 0 bases from V and 5 bases from J; junction bases left unmatched: 2. The CDR3 DNA sequence: TGTGCCAGCAGCTTAGCACTAGCGGGTAACAATGAGCAGTTCTTC. The encoded protein is CASSLALAGNNEQFF.

The gene calls are TRBV24-1 and TRBJ2-3, with D possibly being TRBD2 (6 bases). Germline V gene data show CDR1 as KGHDR and CDR2 as SFDVKD. The CDR3 totals 14 residues. The V gene lost 4 bases and the J gene lost 1 base, with 8 bases spanning the gap. As DNA, the CDR3 is TGTGCCACCAGTGACGGGAGCGGCACAGATACGCAGTATTTT. Its translation is CATSDGSGTDTQYF.

This clone showed up just once. This chain uses TRBV11-2 with TRBJ2-2, with 8 positions matching TRBD2. The V gene's germline CDR1 is SGHAT and CDR2 FQNNGV. J was trimmed by 4 bases and V by 0 bases; bases with no gene match: 7. The CDR3 runs 17 residues. CDR3 region: CASSLELAGGTTGELFF. The CDR3 DNA is TGTGCCAGCAGCTTAGAACTGGCGGGAGGCACCACCGGGGAGCTGTTTTTT.

The rearrangement joins TRBV2 to TRBJ1-2; D is perhaps TRBD1 (5 bases). Trimming shortened V by 4 bases and J by 4 bases, and 7 bases separated the two germline ends. Germline-derived CDR1 and CDR2 are SNHLY and FYNNEI. The CDR3 loop spans 12 amino acids. For the CDR3, the DNA is TGTGCCAGCAGTGGAGACAGCTATGGCTACACCTTC. Its protein product is CASSGDSYGYTF.

This rearrangement joins TRBV6-5 to TRBJ2-7; D might be TRBD1 (6 bases). The CDR3 has 14 amino acids. Germline lookup yields CDR1 MNHEY and CDR2 SVGAGI. The germline V and J ends were trimmed by 10 bases and 8 bases, with 24 bases remaining between them. CDR3 amino acids: CATKIQGPQGQQYF. As DNA, the CDR3 is TGTGCCACCAAGATTCAGGGGCCCCAGGGGCAGCAGTACTTC.

V usage is TRBV5-1 and J usage is TRBJ1-2; no definite D call. This CDR3 is built from 12 residues. Germline lookup yields CDR1 SGHRS and CDR2 YFSETQ. V was shortened by 0 bases and J by 5 bases, with 5 bases between the two germline ends. DNA of the CDR3: TGCGCCAGCAGCTTGGAGAGGTATGGCTACACCTTC. It codes for CASSLERYGYTF.

The chain carries TRBV7-9 and TRBJ2-1; TRBD2 matches at 15 bases. Germline values: CDR1 SEHNR, CDR2 FQNEAQ (reference sequence). Trimming took 5 bases from V and 7 from J; bases not matched to a gene: 6. The CDR3 extends over 16 amino acids. The CDR3 protein is CASSLLGLAGGNEQFF. The CDR3 bases are TGTGCCAGCAGCCTCTTGGGACTAGCGGGGGGAAATGAGCAGTTCTTC.

This chain joins TRBV25-1 and TRBJ1-5; D unclear. The CDR3 extends over 13 amino acids. In germline, CDR1 is MGHDK, CDR2 SYGVNS. V lost 4 bases and J 7 bases, leaving 11 bases between the germline ends. CDR3 DNA: TGTGCCAGCAGTGGGACGAGAGGGCAGCCCCAGCATTTT. It encodes CASSGTRGQPQHF. Full variable domain (remainder filled in from reference TRBV25-1 and TRBJ1-5): EADIYQTPRYLVIGTGKKITLECSQTMGHDKMYWYQQDPGMELHLIHYSYGVNSTEKGDLSSESTVSRIRTEHFPLTLESARPSHTSQYLCASSGTRGQPQHFGDGTRLSIL.

This rearrangement joins TRBV5-6 to TRBJ2-6; 7 nucleotides line up with TRBD2. There are 18 residues in the CDR3. J was trimmed by 1 base and V by 2 bases; bases with no gene match: 9. The germline V gene encodes CDR1 SGHDT and CDR2 YYEEEE. The CDR3 protein is CASSLGLGAVSGANVLTF. The CDR3 DNA reads as TGTGCCAGCAGCTTAGGACTAGGGGCGGTATCTGGGGCCAACGTCCTGACTTTC.

This chain connects TRBV23-1 to TRBJ1-6; 7 positions match TRBD1. TRBV23-1 belongs to the ORF category, with a function that is uncertain. The CDR3 spans 16 residues. V trimming: 0 bases; J trimming: 5 bases; junction bases outside the gene matches: 4. The CDR3 is CASSQSWDSHNSPLHF. The CDR3 DNA reads TGCGCCAGCAGTCAATCTTGGGACAGTCATAATTCACCCCTCCACTTT.

V and J are TRBV4-3 and TRBJ1-2; no firm D call. Trimming removed 0 bases at V and 0 bases at J, with 8 bases between. The CDR3 consists of 15 residues. Germline CDR1 and CDR2: LGHNA and YSLEER. CDR3 DNA: TGCGCCAGCAGCCAAGATCTGAGTACTAACTATGGCTACACCTTC. Translating it yields CASSQDLSTNYGYTF.

The chain combines TRBV6-1 with TRBJ2-3, with TRBD2 matching 8 bases. From germline, CDR1 is MNHNS and CDR2 SASEGT. V was clipped by 0 bases and J by 4 bases; unmatched bases: 6. The CDR3 covers 16 residues. The CDR3 loop is CASSEAEREIPDTQYF. Here the CDR3 DNA reads TGTGCCAGCAGTGAAGCGGAGCGGGAGATCCCAGATACGCAGTATTTT.

About this clone: Other DNA sequences within the sample encode an identical CDR3. The V gene is TRBV7-2, the J gene TRBJ1-2; D is undetermined. The CDR3 runs to 15 residues. V lost 2 bases and J lost 2, with 12 bases in between. CDR1 SGHTA and CDR2 FQGNSA come from the germline V gene. The CDR3 DNA reads TGTGCCAGCAGCTTACTTAGTGGAGGGAACTATGGCTACACCTTC. It codes for CASSLLSGGNYGYTF. The complete variable domain, with remaining parts taken from reference TRBV7-2 and TRBJ1-2, reads GAGVSQSPSNKVTEKGKDVELRCDPISGHTALYWYRQSLGQGLEFLIYFQGNSAPDKSGLPSDRFSAERTGGSVSTLTIQRTQQEDSAVYLCASSLLSGGNYGYTFGSGTRLTVV.

This clone came up a few times. The chain is built from TRBV3-1 (or the pseudogene TRBV3-2) and TRBJ2-1, with D perhaps TRBD2 (6 bases). Trimming pared 4 bases from V and 7 bases from J, leaving 11 bases between. There are 13 residues in the CDR3. The germline gives CDR1 LGHDT, CDR2 YNNKEL (reference sequence). The CDR3 bases are TGTGCCAGCAGCCCGCTCGCGGGGAATGAGCAGTTCTTC. Protein: CASSPLAGNEQFF.

This clone has more than one count but fewer than ten. The gene calls are TRBV10-2 and TRBJ1-1, with D hard to call. Trimming pared 6 bases from V and 4 bases from J, leaving 18 bases between. The CDR3 has 15 residues. Germline-derived CDR1 and CDR2 are WSHSY and SAAADI. Here the CDR3 DNA reads TGCGCCAGCAGGGCCGGTTCGTCGGAGACCACTGAAGCTTTCTTT. Translating it yields CASRAGSSETTEAFF.

This rearrangement joins TRBV30 to TRBJ1-4; 8 nucleotides match TRBD1. Looked up from germline, CDR1 is GTSNPN and CDR2 is SVGIG (reference sequence). This CDR3 is built from 14 residues. The junction had 1 base not matched to a gene; V was cut back by 3 bases and J by 1 base. The CDR3 here is CAWSRGLTNEKLFF. CDR3 coding DNA: TGTGCCTGGAGCAGGGGGCTAACTAATGAAAAACTGTTTTTT.

A note on this clone: One end of the junction does not line up with germline, which may come from a read error. The chain uses TRBV14 and TRBJ2-6, with 9 bases identical to TRBD2. Germline V gene lookup returns CDR1 SGHDN and CDR2 FVKESK. CDR3 length: 19 amino acids. CDR3 DNA sequence: TGTGCCCGCAGCCCCTTCTGGCGGGGGGGGGACTCTGGGGCCAACGTCCTGACTTTC. Its translation is CARSPFWRGGDSGANVLTF.